This T cell receptor (beta chain) was documented in a study of coeliac disease. For the study at large: Without high-resolution HLA typing, biased TRBV7-2 usage was examined as a proof of principle. Study results and caveats: Active celiac intraepithelial and lamina propria samples had lower TRB and TRG clonality than control samples. The authors considered this approach unsuitable for unbiased detection of gliadin-specific T cells.

The CDR3 sequence is 15 residues long. Per the germline V gene, CDR1 is MNHNS and CDR2 is SASEGT. Repertoires were generated with immunoSEQ multiplex PCR, while TCRdb's copy carries only in-frame clones and drops some. The sample has more than 4,500 clones; approximately 69% are singletons. Only a few counts were recorded for this clone. Antigen: not known. The junction departs from germline at one end; a sequencing error may be responsible. Sequences were obtained from lymphocytes from the gut lamina propria. The clonotype was recovered from a middle-aged woman. This chain uses TRBV6-1 with TRBJ2-7; TRBD1 matches at 10 bases. This CDR3 is CASSDPGQGHSKDDF. CDR3 coding DNA: TGTGCCAGCAGTGACCCGGGACAGGGGCATAGTAAGGATGACTTC.